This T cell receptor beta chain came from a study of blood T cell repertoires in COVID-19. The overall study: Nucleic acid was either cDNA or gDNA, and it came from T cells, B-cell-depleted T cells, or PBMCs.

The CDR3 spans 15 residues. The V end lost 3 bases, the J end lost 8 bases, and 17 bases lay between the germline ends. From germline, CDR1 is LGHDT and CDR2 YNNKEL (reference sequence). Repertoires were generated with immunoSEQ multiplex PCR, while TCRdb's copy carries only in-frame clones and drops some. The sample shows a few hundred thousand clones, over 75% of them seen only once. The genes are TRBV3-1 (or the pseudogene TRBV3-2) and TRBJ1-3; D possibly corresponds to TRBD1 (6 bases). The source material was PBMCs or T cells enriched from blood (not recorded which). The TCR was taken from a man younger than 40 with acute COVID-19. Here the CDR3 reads CASSQGQFLGDTIYF. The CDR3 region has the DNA TGTGCCAGCAGCCAGGGACAATTCCTAGGGGACACCATATATTTT.